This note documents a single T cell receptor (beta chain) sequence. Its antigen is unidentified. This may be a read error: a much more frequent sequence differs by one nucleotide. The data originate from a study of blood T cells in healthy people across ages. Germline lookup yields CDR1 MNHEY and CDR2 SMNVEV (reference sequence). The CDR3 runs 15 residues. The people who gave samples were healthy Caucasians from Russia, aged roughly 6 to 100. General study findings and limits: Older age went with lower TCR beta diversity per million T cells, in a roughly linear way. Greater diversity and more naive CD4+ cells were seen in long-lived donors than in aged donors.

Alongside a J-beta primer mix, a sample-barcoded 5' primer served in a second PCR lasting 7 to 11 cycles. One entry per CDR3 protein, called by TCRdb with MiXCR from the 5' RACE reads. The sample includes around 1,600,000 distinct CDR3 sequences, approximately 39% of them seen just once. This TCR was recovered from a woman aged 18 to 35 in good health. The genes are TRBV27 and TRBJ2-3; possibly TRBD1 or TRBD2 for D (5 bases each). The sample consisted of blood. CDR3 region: CANSFWGSGTDTQYF. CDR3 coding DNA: TGTGCCAACAGTTTTTGGGGGAGTGGCACAGATACGCAGTATTTT.